These 17 T cell receptor beta chains came from one sample sequenced in a study of T cell responses to AZD1222 COVID-19 vaccine (dated by TCRdb to the early 2020s). This specimen's time point label, interpreted: baseline before first vaccination. Library creation used the immunoSEQ multiplex PCR assay. TCRdb retrieved this table from immuneACCESS and kept in-frame rearrangements only. Not all clones are present; in checked studies, unresolved V genes account for under half, and no reason is known for the remainder. The sample contains about 85,000 clones, 70% to 90% of them found a single time. 7% of the sample is in the top ten clones. The sequences come from peripheral blood, collected on day 0 of AZD1222 vaccination. Every receptor here comes from an adult in good health.

The chain employs TRBV13 and TRBJ1-6; TRBD1 matches at 7 bases. The CDR3 is 19 amino acids. V shed 5 bases and J 6 bases; nucleotides not matched to a gene: 19. Per the germline V gene, CDR1 is PRHDT and CDR2 is FYEKMQ (reference sequence). The CDR3 DNA reads as TGTGCCAGCAGCCGCGTCAGACAGGGCGACTATCGGTCTAATTCACCCCTCCACTTT. Translated: CASSRVRQGDYRSNSPLHF.

V is TRBV5-4 and J is TRBJ2-2, with D maybe TRBD2 (5 bases). The CDR3 has 15 amino acids. Germline V gives CDR1 SGHNT, CDR2 YYREEE (reference sequence). V lost 0 bases to trimming and J lost 0 bases, with 6 bases between them. In DNA, the CDR3 is TGTGCCAGCAGCTTGGGGGGAGCGAACACCGGGGAGCTGTTTTTT. This sequence encodes CASSLGGANTGELFF.

DNA for the CDR3: TGTGCCAGCATTATGGACCGATCCAATCAGCCCCAGCATTTT. Translation gives CASIMDRSNQPQHF. V usage is TRBV6-6 and J usage is TRBJ1-5; D remains unclear. Trimming cost V 7 bases and J 3 bases, with 13 bases left between them. The germline V gene has CDR1 MNHNY and CDR2 SVGAGI (reference sequence). The CDR3 covers 14 residues.

The rearrangement uses TRBV19 and TRBJ1-5; TRBD1 agrees at 11 bases. V lost 6 bases and J lost 4; bases outside the gene matches: 11. Germline values: CDR1 LNHDA, CDR2 SQIVND (reference sequence). The CDR3 has 17 residues. CDR3 in DNA: TGTGCCAGTAGCCTGGGACCGGGACAGGGGGTAAATCAGCCCCAGCATTTT. Its translation: CASSLGPGQGVNQPQHF. The entire variable domain, with the rest obtained from reference TRBV19 and TRBJ1-5, is as follows: DGGITQSPKYLFRKEGQNVTLSCEQNLNHDAMYWYRQDPGQGLRLIYYSQIVNDFQKGDIAEGYSVSREKKESFPLTVTSAQKNPTAFYLCASSLGPGQGVNQPQHFGDGTRLSIL.

This chain joins TRBV5-4 and TRBJ2-7; 11 bases are a match to TRBD1. Unmatched junction bases numbered 3, after V lost 0 bases and J lost 4 bases. The V gene's germline CDR1 is SGHNT and CDR2 YYREEE (reference sequence). The CDR3 is 15 amino acids. CDR3 region: CASSLGTGGYYEQYF. The CDR3 DNA reads as TGTGCCAGCAGCTTGGGGACAGGGGGCTATTACGAGCAGTACTTC.

V gene TRBV7-8 combines with J gene TRBJ1-5; D unresolved. V was pared by 5 bases and J by 5 bases, with 19 bases between. In germline, CDR1 is SGHVS, CDR2 FQNEAQ. The CDR3 length is 16 residues. CDR3 in amino acids: CASSPGGGQTYQPQHF. The CDR3 nucleotides read TGTGCCAGCAGCCCGGGAGGAGGGCAGACCTATCAGCCCCAGCATTTT.

This chain links TRBV5-1 with TRBJ1-2; D remains ambiguous. Germline V gene lookup returns CDR1 SGHRS and CDR2 YFSETQ. The germline V and J ends were trimmed by 0 bases and 6 bases, with 15 bases remaining between them. CDR3 size: 15 residues. CDR3: CASSLALGQANGYTF. The CDR3 DNA follows: TGCGCCAGCAGCTTGGCCCTTGGGCAGGCTAATGGCTACACCTTC.

The genes are TRBV7-9 and TRBJ2-3; D remains unclear. The CDR3 has 13 amino acids. Trimming shortened V by 5 bases and J by 5 bases, and 11 bases separated the two germline ends. CDR1 is SEHNR, CDR2 FQNEAQ, per germline (reference sequence). CDR3 nucleotides: TGTGCCAGCAGCATCACCTCGGGAGATACGCAGTATTTT. It encodes CASSITSGDTQYF.

Only one count was recorded for this clone. This rearrangement joins TRBV28 to TRBJ2-3, with D perhaps matching TRBD1 (6 bases). Germline CDR1 is MDHEN and CDR2 is SYDVKM. This CDR3 has 15 amino acids. With 5 bases removed from V and 3 bases from J, the gap between germline ends came to 15 bases. CDR3 DNA: TGTGCCAGCAGTATATTACAGGGTAGGACAGATACGCAGTATTTT. It codes for CASSILQGRTDTQYF. The full variable domain, its missing parts supplied by reference TRBV28 and TRBJ2-3, is DVKVTQSSRYLVKRTGEKVFLECVQDMDHENMFWYRQDPGLGLRLIYFSYDVKMKEKGDIPEGYSVSREKKERFSLILESASTNQTSMYLCASSILQGRTDTQYFGPGTRLTVL.

Concerning this clone: Relative to the germline gene, one junction end is altered; a read error may explain this. This rearrangement joins TRBV19 to TRBJ1-2, with D possibly being TRBD1 (5 bases). There are 13 residues in the CDR3. The germline gives CDR1 LNHDA, CDR2 SQIVND (reference sequence). CDR3 nucleotide sequence: TGTGCCAGTAGTACCCGGGACCAAAGGACGTCGGGATTC. It encodes CASSTRDQRTSGF.

This clone was detected only once. This chain links TRBV5-1 with TRBJ2-1; D possibly uses TRBD1 or TRBD2 (5 bases each). Germline CDR1 reads SGHRS; CDR2 reads YFSETQ. This CDR3 region has 13 residues. Trimming stripped 5 bases from V and 8 bases from J, with 14 bases between. CDR3 loop: CASRPGTADEQFF. CDR3 DNA sequence: TGCGCCAGCAGACCCGGGACCGCGGATGAGCAGTTCTTC.

The J gene is TRBJ2-3, the V gene TRBV6-2 or TRBV6-3, with TRBD1 matching over 10 bases. Trimming removed 5 bases from V and 5 bases from J; junction bases left unmatched: 7. This CDR3 spans 15 amino acids. Per germline, CDR1 MNHEY and CDR2 SVGEGT. CDR3 sequence (DNA): TGTGCCAGCAGTAATCGACAGGGGGCTCTAGATACGCAGTATTTT. It codes for CASSNRQGALDTQYF.

J is TRBJ1-5 and V is TRBV6-5; no clear D gene. The CDR3 totals 15 residues. Trimming pared 0 bases from V and 0 bases from J, leaving 6 bases between. The germline V gene encodes CDR1 MNHEY and CDR2 SVGAGI. This CDR3 reads CASSYSRVSNQPQHF. As DNA, the CDR3 is TGTGCCAGCAGTTACTCGCGGGTTAGCAATCAGCCCCAGCATTTT.

The gene calls are TRBV18 and TRBJ1-2; no firm D call. Germline CDR1 reads KGHSH; CDR2 reads LQKENI. Trimming removed 6 bases from V and 0 bases from J, with 14 bases in between. The CDR3 extends over 15 amino acids. CDR3 sequence reads: CASSGGRTANYGYTF. CDR3 nucleotides: TGTGCCAGCTCCGGTGGGAGAACGGCTAACTATGGCTACACCTTC.

The chain joins TRBV30 to TRBJ1-2; 7 bases agree with TRBD1. This CDR3 has 13 residues. Per the germline V gene, CDR1 is GTSNPN and CDR2 is SVGIG (reference sequence). V trimming: 1 base; J trimming: 8 bases; junction bases outside the gene matches: 7. In nucleotides, the CDR3 is TGTGCCTGGAGTGGGACAGGATCTGGCGGCTACACCTTC. Translation: CAWSGTGSGGYTF. The whole variable domain, remainder taken from reference TRBV30 and TRBJ1-2, is SQTIHQWPATLVQPVGSPLSLECTVEGTSNPNLYWYRQAAGRGLQLLFYSVGIGQISSEVPQNLSASRPQDRQFILSSKKLLLSDSGFYLCAWSGTGSGGYTFGSGTRLTVV.

This chain joins TRBV27 and TRBJ1-2, with a tentative D call TRBD1 (6 bases). The CDR3 is 14 residues long. V lost 4 bases, J lost 8 bases, and 17 bases lay in between. From germline, CDR1 is MNHEY and CDR2 SMNVEV (reference sequence). CDR3 in DNA: TGTGCCAGCAGTTCCCGAGGGGGGGCAAGGGGCTACACCTTC. Amino acid sequence: CASSSRGGARGYTF.

The chain recombines TRBV4-1 with TRBJ1-1; tentatively, D is TRBD1 (5 bases). In germline, CDR1 is MGHRA, CDR2 YSYEKL. Trimming stripped 1 base from V and 5 bases from J, with 11 bases between. The length of the CDR3 is 14 residues. The CDR3 DNA reads as TGCGCCAGCAGCCAAGCAGGGCTCAGAACTGAAGCTTTCTTT. Translation gives CASSQAGLRTEAFF.